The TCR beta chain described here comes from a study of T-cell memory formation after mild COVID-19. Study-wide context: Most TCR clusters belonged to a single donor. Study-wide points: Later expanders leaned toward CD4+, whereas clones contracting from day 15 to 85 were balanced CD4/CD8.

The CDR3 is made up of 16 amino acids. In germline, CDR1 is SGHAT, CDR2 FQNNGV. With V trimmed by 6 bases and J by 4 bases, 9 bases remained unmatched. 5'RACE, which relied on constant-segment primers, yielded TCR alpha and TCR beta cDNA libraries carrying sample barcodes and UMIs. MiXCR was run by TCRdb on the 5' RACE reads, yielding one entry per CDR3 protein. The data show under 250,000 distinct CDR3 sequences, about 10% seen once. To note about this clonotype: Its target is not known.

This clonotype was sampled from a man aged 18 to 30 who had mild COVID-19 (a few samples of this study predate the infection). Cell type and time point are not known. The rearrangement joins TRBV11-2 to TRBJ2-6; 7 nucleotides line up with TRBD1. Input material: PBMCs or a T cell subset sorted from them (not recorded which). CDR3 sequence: CASRIGGSFGANVLTF. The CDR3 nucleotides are TGTGCCAGCAGGATAGGGGGCTCATTCGGGGCCAACGTCCTGACTTTC.